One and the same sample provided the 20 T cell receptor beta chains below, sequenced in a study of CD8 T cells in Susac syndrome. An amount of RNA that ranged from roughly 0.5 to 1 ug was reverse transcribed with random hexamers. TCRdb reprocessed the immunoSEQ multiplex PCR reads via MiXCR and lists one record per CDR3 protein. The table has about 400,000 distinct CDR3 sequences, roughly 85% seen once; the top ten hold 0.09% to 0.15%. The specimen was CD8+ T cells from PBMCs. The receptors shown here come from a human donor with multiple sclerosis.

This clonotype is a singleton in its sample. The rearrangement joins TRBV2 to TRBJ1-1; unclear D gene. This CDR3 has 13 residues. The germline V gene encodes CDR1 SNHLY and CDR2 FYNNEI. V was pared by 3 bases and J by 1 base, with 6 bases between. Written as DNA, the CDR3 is TGTGCCAGCAGTGACGACAAGAACACTGAAGCTTTCTTT. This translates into CASSDDKNTEAFF. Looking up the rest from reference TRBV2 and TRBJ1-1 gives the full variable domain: EPEVTQTPSHQVTQMGQEVILRCVPISNHLYFYWYRQILGQKVEFLVSFYNNEISEKSEIFDDQFSVERPDGSNFTLKIRSTKLEDSAMYFCASSDDKNTEAFFGQGTRLTVV.

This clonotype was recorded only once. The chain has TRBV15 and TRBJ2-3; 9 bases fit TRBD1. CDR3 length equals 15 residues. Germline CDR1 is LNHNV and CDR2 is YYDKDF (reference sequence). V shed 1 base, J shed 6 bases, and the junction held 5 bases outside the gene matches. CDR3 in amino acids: CATSRVGQGQDTQYF. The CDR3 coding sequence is TGTGCCACCAGCAGAGTGGGACAGGGTCAGGATACGCAGTATTTT.

CDR3 DNA: TGTGCCCAACGGGGGGATGGTCCGACCGGGGAGCTGTTTTTT. Protein product: CAQRGDGPTGELFF. J is TRBJ2-2 and V is TRBV2; 7 positions match TRBD2. V gave up 11 bases and J gave up 5 bases; unmatched junction bases: 11. Looked up from germline, CDR1 is SNHLY and CDR2 is FYNNEI. CDR3 length: 14 residues.

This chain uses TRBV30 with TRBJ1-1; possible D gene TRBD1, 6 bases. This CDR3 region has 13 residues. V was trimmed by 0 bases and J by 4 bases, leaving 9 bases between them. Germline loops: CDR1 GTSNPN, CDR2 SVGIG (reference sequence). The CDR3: CAWSVVRGTEAFF. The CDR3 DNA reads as TGTGCCTGGAGTGTTGTCAGGGGCACTGAAGCTTTCTTT.

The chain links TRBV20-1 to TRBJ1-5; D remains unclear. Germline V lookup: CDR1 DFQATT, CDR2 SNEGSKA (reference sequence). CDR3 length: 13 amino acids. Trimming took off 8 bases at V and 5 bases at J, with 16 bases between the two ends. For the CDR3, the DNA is TGCAGTCTCAAGGGAACGGAAGATCAGCCCCAGCATTTT. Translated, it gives CSLKGTEDQPQHF.

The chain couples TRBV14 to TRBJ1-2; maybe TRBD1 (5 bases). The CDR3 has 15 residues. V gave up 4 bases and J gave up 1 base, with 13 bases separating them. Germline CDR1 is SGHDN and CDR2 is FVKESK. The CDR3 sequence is CASSRFIGDNYGYTF. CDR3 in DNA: TGTGCCAGCAGCCGCTTTATAGGGGATAACTATGGCTACACCTTC.

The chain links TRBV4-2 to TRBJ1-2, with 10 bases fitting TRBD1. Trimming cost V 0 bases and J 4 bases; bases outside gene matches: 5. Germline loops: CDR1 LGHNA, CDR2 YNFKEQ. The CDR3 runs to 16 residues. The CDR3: CASSQDPGQGGYGYTF. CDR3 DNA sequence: TGTGCCAGCAGCCAAGATCCCGGACAGGGGGGCTATGGCTACACCTTC.

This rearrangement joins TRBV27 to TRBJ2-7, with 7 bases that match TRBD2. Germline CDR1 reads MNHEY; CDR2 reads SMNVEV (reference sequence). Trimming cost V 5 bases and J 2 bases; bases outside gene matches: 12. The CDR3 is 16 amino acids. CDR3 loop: CASSPPPSGGTYEQYF. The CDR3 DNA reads TGTGCCAGCAGTCCTCCCCCTAGCGGAGGGACCTACGAGCAGTACTTC.

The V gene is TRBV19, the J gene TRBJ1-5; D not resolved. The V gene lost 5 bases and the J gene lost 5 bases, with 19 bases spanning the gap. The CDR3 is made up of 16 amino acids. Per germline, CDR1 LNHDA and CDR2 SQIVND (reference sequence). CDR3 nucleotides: TGTGCCAGTAGTCAATGGCCCACTCCGGAGGATCAGCCCCAGCATTTT. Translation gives CASSQWPTPEDQPQHF.

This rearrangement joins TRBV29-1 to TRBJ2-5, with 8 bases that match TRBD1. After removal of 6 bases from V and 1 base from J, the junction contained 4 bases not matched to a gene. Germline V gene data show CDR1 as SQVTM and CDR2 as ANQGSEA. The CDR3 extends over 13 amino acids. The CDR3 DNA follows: TGCAGCGTCCGAGACAGGGGCCAAGAGACCCAGTACTTC. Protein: CSVRDRGQETQYF.

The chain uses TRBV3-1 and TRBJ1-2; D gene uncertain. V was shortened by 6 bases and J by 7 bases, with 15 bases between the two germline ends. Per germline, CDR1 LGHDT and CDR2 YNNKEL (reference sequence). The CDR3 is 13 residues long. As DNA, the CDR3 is TGTGCCAGCAGTCGCTCCGATGGTGGTGGCTACACCTTC. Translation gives CASSRSDGGGYTF. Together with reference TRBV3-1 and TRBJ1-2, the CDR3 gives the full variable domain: DTAVSQTPKYLVTQMGNDKSIKCEQNLGHDTMYWYKQDSKKFLKIMFSYNNKELIINETVPNRFSPKSPDKAHLNLHINSLELGDSAVYFCASSRSDGGGYTFGSGTRLTVV.

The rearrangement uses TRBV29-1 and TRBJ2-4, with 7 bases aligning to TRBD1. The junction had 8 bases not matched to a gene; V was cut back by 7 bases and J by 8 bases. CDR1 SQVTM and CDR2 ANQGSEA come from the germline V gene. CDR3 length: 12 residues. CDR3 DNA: TGCAGCGCCCGGACAGGAGGAGACATTCAGTACTTC. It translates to CSARTGGDIQYF.

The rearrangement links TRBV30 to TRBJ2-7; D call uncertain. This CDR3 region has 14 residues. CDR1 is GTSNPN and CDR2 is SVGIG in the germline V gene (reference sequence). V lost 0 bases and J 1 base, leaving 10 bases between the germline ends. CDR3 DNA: TGTGCCTGGAGTGTACTTTCGGGTTCCTACGAGCAGTACTTC. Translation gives CAWSVLSGSYEQYF.

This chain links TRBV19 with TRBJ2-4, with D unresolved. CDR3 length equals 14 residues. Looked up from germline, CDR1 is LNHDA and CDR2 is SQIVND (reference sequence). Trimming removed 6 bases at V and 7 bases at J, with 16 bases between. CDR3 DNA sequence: TGTGCCAGTAGCCCCATTCCACCCGCGAACATTCAGTACTTC. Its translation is CASSPIPPANIQYF.

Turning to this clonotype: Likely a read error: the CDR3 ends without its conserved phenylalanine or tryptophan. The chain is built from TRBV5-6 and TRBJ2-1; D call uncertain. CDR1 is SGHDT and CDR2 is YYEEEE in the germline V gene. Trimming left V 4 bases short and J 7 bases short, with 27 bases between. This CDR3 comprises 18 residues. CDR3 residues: CASSTRYFDAQHENEQFL. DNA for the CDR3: TGTGCCAGCAGCACCAGGTACTTTGACGCGCAGCACGAGAATGAGCAGTTCTTG.

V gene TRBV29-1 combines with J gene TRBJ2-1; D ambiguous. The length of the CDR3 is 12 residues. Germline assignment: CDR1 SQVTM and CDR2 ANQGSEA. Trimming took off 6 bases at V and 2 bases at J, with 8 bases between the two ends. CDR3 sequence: CSVKTPYNEQFF. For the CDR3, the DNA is TGCAGCGTCAAAACCCCCTACAATGAGCAGTTCTTC.

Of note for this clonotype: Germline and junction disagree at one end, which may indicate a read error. This CDR3 reads CVSSQGVGYQPQHF. The DNA of the CDR3 is TGTGTCAGCAGCCAAGGGGTTGGATATCAGCCCCAGCATTTT. The chain has TRBV3-1 and TRBJ1-5; maybe TRBD1 (5 bases). This CDR3 region has 14 residues. Germline loops: CDR1 LGHDT, CDR2 YNNKEL (reference sequence).

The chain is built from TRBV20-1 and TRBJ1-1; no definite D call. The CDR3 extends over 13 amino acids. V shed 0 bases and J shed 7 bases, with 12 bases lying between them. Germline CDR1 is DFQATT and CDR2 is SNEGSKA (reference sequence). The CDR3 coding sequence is TGCAGTGCTAGAGACCCTTGGGAGGGTGAAGCTTTCTTT. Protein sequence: CSARDPWEGEAFF.

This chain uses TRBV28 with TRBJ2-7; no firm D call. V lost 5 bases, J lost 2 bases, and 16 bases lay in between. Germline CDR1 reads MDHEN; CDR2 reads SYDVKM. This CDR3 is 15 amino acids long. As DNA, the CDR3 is TGTGCCAGCAGTATTGGTGGGCAGGAACCCTACGAGCAGTACTTC. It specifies CASSIGGQEPYEQYF.

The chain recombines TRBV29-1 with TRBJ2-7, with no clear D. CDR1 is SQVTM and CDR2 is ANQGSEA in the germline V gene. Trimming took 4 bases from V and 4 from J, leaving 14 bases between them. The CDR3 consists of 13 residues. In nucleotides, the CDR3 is TGCAGCGTTGCCTCGGACGGAAGATACGAGCAGTACTTC. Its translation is CSVASDGRYEQYF.